This TCR beta chain comes out of a study of cytomegalovirus exposure and HLA in healthy donors. Study-wide background: In an early release, HLA-typed donors contributed tens of millions of unique TCR sequences.

A remark on this clone: Its target is not known. Its ends do not fully match the called genes, so a read error is possible.

Use of 60 Vbeta and 13 Jbeta primers characterized the PCR. The assay was immunoSEQ multiplex PCR, and TCRdb's table has in-frame clones only and misses some. The sample has over 130,000 clones, 82% seen once. The CDR3 covers 19 residues. Germline lookup yields CDR1 SEHNR and CDR2 FQNEAQ (reference sequence). Study-wide results and caveats: According to the study, some 160 TCR beta chains were cytomegalovirus-associated.

The TCR sequence derives from a male donor in good health and CMV-seronegative. This chain links TRBV7-9 with TRBJ2-5; 13 positions agree with TRBD2. Sequencing was performed on PBMCs. The CDR3 here is CSSSVTTPTSGRPSATQYF. CDR3 coding DNA: TGTTCCAGCAGCGTTACGACCCCGACTAGCGGGAGGCCCTCTGCGACCCAGTACTTC.